Below, 27 T cell receptor beta chains from the same sample are listed, as sequenced in a study of CD8 T cells in ankylosing spondylitis. MiXCR was run by TCRdb on the 5' RACE reads, yielding one entry per CDR3 protein. The table shows approximately 45,000 distinct CDR3 sequences, with under 4.5% occurring only once. Specimen: blood, either unsorted or a sorted T cell fraction (not recorded which). Receptors were obtained from a female donor with ankylosing spondylitis or in good health (not recorded which).

This clonotype has a count of ten or more. This chain joins TRBV9 and TRBJ2-1; 7 nucleotides align to TRBD2. This CDR3 region has 16 residues. CDR1 SGDLS and CDR2 YYNGEE come from the germline V gene. V shed 1 base and J 8 bases; nucleotides not matched to a gene: 12. DNA of the CDR3: TGTGCCAGCAGCGTACAAGTCGGACTAGGTTCGCATGAGCAGTTCTTC. This encodes CASSVQVGLGSHEQFF.

This clonotype was observed many times. The chain couples TRBV9 to TRBJ1-3; D unresolved. Looked up from germline, CDR1 is SGDLS and CDR2 is YYNGEE. This CDR3 contains 16 residues. Trimming cost V 0 bases and J 0 bases, with 10 bases left between them. For the CDR3, the DNA is TGTGCCAGCAGCGTAGCCCCATCCCTCTCTGGAAACACCATATATTTT. This translates into CASSVAPSLSGNTIYF. Drawing the rest from reference TRBV9 and TRBJ1-3, the complete variable domain is DSGVTQTPKHLITATGQRVTLRCSPRSGDLSVYWYQQSLDQGLQFLIQYYNGEERAKGNILERFSAQQFPDLHSELNLSSLELGDSALYFCASSVAPSLSGNTIYFGEGSWLTVV.

This clonotype was counted ten times or more. This chain connects TRBV9 to TRBJ2-1, with TRBD1 matching over 7 bases. The junction had 13 bases not matched to a gene; V was cut back by 3 bases and J by 7 bases. The CDR3 has 16 residues. Looked up from germline, CDR1 is SGDLS and CDR2 is YYNGEE. This CDR3 is CASSALSTGRGNEQFF. CDR3 in DNA: TGTGCCAGCAGCGCGCTTTCGACAGGGCGAGGGAATGAGCAGTTCTTC.

This clonotype appeared many times. V usage is TRBV9 and J usage is TRBJ1-1; D call uncertain. V was shortened by 4 bases and J by 13 bases, with 20 bases between the two germline ends. Germline V gene sequence: CDR1 SGDLS, CDR2 YYNGEE. CDR3 length: 13 amino acids. CDR3 nucleotides: TGTGCCAGCAGCCCCAGGACCAGCGGAATCGGTTTCTTT. Amino acid sequence: CASSPRTSGIGFF.

This clonotype was found many times. The V and J genes are TRBV9 and TRBJ1-6; D not certain. Germline CDR1 reads SGDLS; CDR2 reads YYNGEE. V lost 5 bases and J lost 6, with 6 bases in between. The CDR3 extends over 12 amino acids. The CDR3 region has the DNA TGTGCCAGCAGTATGTTTAATTCACCCCTCCACTTT. This gives the protein CASSMFNSPLHF.

This clonotype was seen ten or more times. The V call is TRBV9, the J call TRBJ2-1; 7 bases match TRBD1. This CDR3 has 15 residues. With 1 base clipped from V and 3 bases from J, the junction kept 4 bases outside the gene matches. Per the germline V gene, CDR1 is SGDLS and CDR2 is YYNGEE. The CDR3 DNA is TGTGCCAGCAGCGTATTAGGGACAGACTACAATGAGCAGTTCTTC. Encoded protein: CASSVLGTDYNEQFF.

This clonotype has ten or more counts. The V call is TRBV9, the J call TRBJ2-5; D is perhaps TRBD1 (6 bases). CDR3 length: 14 residues. Deletions cut 0 bases from V and 5 bases from J, with 11 bases between. Germline CDR1 and CDR2: SGDLS and YYNGEE. The CDR3 protein is CASSVEAGAETQYF. CDR3 bases: TGTGCCAGCAGCGTAGAGGCAGGGGCTGAGACCCAGTACTTC.

Ten or more counts support this clonotype. This chain links TRBV9 with TRBJ2-5, with 11 bases identical to TRBD2. Germline CDR1 reads SGDLS; CDR2 reads YYNGEE. V shed 3 bases and J 2 bases; nucleotides not matched to a gene: 3. The CDR3 is 15 residues long. The CDR3 DNA reads as TGTGCCAGCAGCGCACTAGCGGGGGATCAAGAGACCCAGTACTTC. Translation: CASSALAGDQETQYF.

This clonotype is deemed medium-sized. V and J are TRBV9 and TRBJ2-3; D is unclear. V lost 1 base and J 4 bases, leaving 7 bases between the germline ends. The CDR3 is made up of 13 amino acids. Per the germline V gene, CDR1 is SGDLS and CDR2 is YYNGEE. The CDR3 DNA sequence: TGTGCCAGCAGCGTACAACCCCCAGATACGCAGTATTTT. It yields the protein CASSVQPPDTQYF. Combining the CDR3 with reference TRBV9 and TRBJ2-3 gives the whole variable domain DSGVTQTPKHLITATGQRVTLRCSPRSGDLSVYWYQQSLDQGLQFLIQYYNGEERAKGNILERFSAQQFPDLHSELNLSSLELGDSALYFCASSVQPPDTQYFGPGTRLTVL.

The sample holds many counts of this clonotype. The CDR3 DNA reads as TGTGCCAGCAGCGTAGATTGGGGGGTACGGAATTCACCCCTCCACTTT. It translates to CASSVDWGVRNSPLHF. J is TRBJ1-6 and V is TRBV9; D possibly corresponds to TRBD1 (5 bases). V dropped 0 bases and J dropped 7 bases, with 14 bases sitting between them. The CDR3 length is 16 residues. Looked up from germline, CDR1 is SGDLS and CDR2 is YYNGEE.

There are many counts of this clonotype. The rearrangement joins TRBV9 to TRBJ2-5, with 7 bases matching TRBD1. Trimming took 3 bases from V and 2 from J; bases not matched to a gene: 7. The CDR3 is made up of 15 amino acids. Germline V gene sequence: CDR1 SGDLS, CDR2 YYNGEE. CDR3 coding DNA: TGTGCCAGCAGCGCCATGGGACAGACACAAGAGACCCAGTACTTC. It codes for CASSAMGQTQETQYF.

This clonotype was detected ten times or more. This chain connects TRBV9 to TRBJ2-7; 8 bases agree with TRBD1. CDR3 size: 14 residues. The trim removed 4 bases at V and 3 bases at J, leaving 6 bases unmatched. Germline lookup yields CDR1 SGDLS and CDR2 YYNGEE. The CDR3 here is CASSIRTGSYEQYF. The CDR3 DNA follows: TGTGCCAGCAGCATCAGGACAGGGAGCTACGAGCAGTACTTC.

In its sample, this clonotype was seen many times. The chain employs TRBV9 and TRBJ2-6; unclear D gene. V lost 3 bases and J 4 bases, leaving 8 bases between the germline ends. The germline V gene has CDR1 SGDLS and CDR2 YYNGEE. This CDR3 has 14 residues. The CDR3: CASSAGLGANVLTF. The CDR3, as DNA: TGTGCCAGCAGCGCTGGGCTCGGGGCCAACGTCCTGACTTTC.

This clonotype was counted between two and nine times. The DNA for the CDR3 is TGTGCCAGCAGCGTAGAAGCAGGGGGCATCTATGGCTACACCTTC. It codes for CASSVEAGGIYGYTF. This chain uses TRBV9 with TRBJ1-2; 8 nucleotides align to TRBD1. V trimming: 0 bases; J trimming: 4 bases; junction bases outside the gene matches: 5. This CDR3 has 15 amino acids. Germline CDR1 and CDR2: SGDLS and YYNGEE. Full variable domain (outside the CDR3, taken from reference TRBV9 and TRBJ1-2): DSGVTQTPKHLITATGQRVTLRCSPRSGDLSVYWYQQSLDQGLQFLIQYYNGEERAKGNILERFSAQQFPDLHSELNLSSLELGDSALYFCASSVEAGGIYGYTFGSGTRLTVV.

This clonotype was recorded many times. This chain connects TRBV9 to TRBJ2-5; D remains unclear. Trimming removed 0 bases from V and 0 bases from J, with 9 bases in between. Germline V CDR1 and CDR2: SGDLS, YYNGEE. This CDR3 region has 15 residues. This chain's CDR3 is CASSVERGHQETQYF. In DNA, the CDR3 is TGTGCCAGCAGCGTAGAACGTGGACACCAAGAGACCCAGTACTTC.

This clonotype showed up many times. The chain uses TRBV9 and TRBJ2-1, with D perhaps being TRBD1 or TRBD2 (5 bases each). The V gene lost 4 bases and the J gene lost 0 bases, with 14 bases spanning the gap. The germline CDR1 and CDR2 sequences are SGDLS and YYNGEE. This CDR3 is 16 amino acids long. The CDR3 DNA reads as TGTGCCAGCAGCCCAGAGGGGCGGAGCTCCTACAATGAGCAGTTCTTC. Translating it yields CASSPEGRSSYNEQFF.

In its sample, this clonotype was seen many times. The chain uses TRBV9 and TRBJ2-5, with a weak D call TRBD1 (6 bases). V lost 3 bases to trimming and J lost 2 bases, with 14 bases between them. The CDR3 sequence is 15 residues long. The germline CDR1 and CDR2 sequences are SGDLS and YYNGEE. CDR3 nucleotides: TGTGCCAGCAGCGGACCGGGACACAAGCAAGAGACCCAGTACTTC. Its translation is CASSGPGHKQETQYF.

The table lists this clonotype with many counts. V is TRBV9 and J is TRBJ2-5, with a tentative D call TRBD1 (5 bases). CDR1 is SGDLS, CDR2 YYNGEE, per germline. CDR3 length equals 13 residues. Trimming pared 1 base from V and 2 bases from J, leaving 6 bases between. CDR3 nucleotide sequence: TGTGCCAGCAGCGTAACAGGTCAAGAGACCCAGTACTTC. Protein product: CASSVTGQETQYF.

In its sample, this clonotype was seen many times. The J gene is TRBJ2-7, the V gene TRBV9; the D gene is possibly TRBD2 (5 bases). The CDR3 extends over 15 amino acids. CDR1 is SGDLS, CDR2 YYNGEE, per germline. The V gene lost 0 bases and the J gene lost 3 bases, with 13 bases spanning the gap. This chain's CDR3 is CASSVDTLRGYEQYF. CDR3 in DNA: TGTGCCAGCAGCGTAGATACCCTCCGGGGCTACGAGCAGTACTTC.

The gene calls are TRBV9 and TRBJ2-2; D not certain. CDR3 length equals 16 residues. Germline V gene sequence: CDR1 SGDLS, CDR2 YYNGEE. Trimming shortened V by 0 bases and J by 7 bases, and 16 bases separated the two germline ends. CDR3 residues: CASSVGASTHNGELFF. CDR3 coding DNA: TGTGCCAGCAGCGTAGGTGCATCGACCCACAACGGGGAGCTGTTTTTT.

In this sample, this clonotype turned up many times. The V gene is TRBV9, the J gene TRBJ1-6; 9 bases map to TRBD1. Trimming removed 3 bases from V and 5 bases from J; junction bases left unmatched: 3. CDR3 length: 15 amino acids. Per the germline V gene, CDR1 is SGDLS and CDR2 is YYNGEE. The CDR3 DNA sequence: TGTGCCAGCAGCGCCTGGGACAGGGATAATTCACCCCTCCACTTT. Protein sequence: CASSAWDRDNSPLHF.

By frequency in the sample, this clonotype is medium-sized. The rearrangement links TRBV9 to TRBJ1-6; 10 bases map to TRBD1. This CDR3 region has 17 residues. Germline CDR1 is SGDLS and CDR2 is YYNGEE. V trimming: 2 bases; J trimming: 7 bases; junction bases outside the gene matches: 9. CDR3 DNA: TGTGCCAGCAGCGTTAGCCGGGACAGGGGAAGGAATTCACCCCTCCACTTT. Its translation is CASSVSRDRGRNSPLHF.

In its sample, this clonotype was seen many times. This sequence joins TRBV9 and TRBJ2-2; 8 bases match TRBD2. The CDR3 contains 17 residues. V lost 4 bases, J lost 0 bases, and 8 bases stayed unmatched. Germline V CDR1 and CDR2: SGDLS, YYNGEE. CDR3 sequence reads: CASSTLAGAANTGELFF. The CDR3 DNA reads as TGTGCCAGCAGCACCCTAGCGGGCGCCGCGAACACCGGGGAGCTGTTTTTT.

This clonotype has a handful of counts. The rearrangement links TRBV9 to TRBJ2-3; D not certain. With 0 bases removed from V and 0 bases from J, the gap between germline ends came to 11 bases. Per germline, CDR1 SGDLS and CDR2 YYNGEE. CDR3 length: 16 residues. The CDR3 sequence: CASSVEGWGSTDTQYF. The DNA of the CDR3 is TGTGCCAGCAGCGTAGAGGGCTGGGGAAGCACAGATACGCAGTATTTT.

This clonotype was seen ten or more times. V and J are TRBV9 and TRBJ2-3; weak D call: TRBD2 (6 bases). CDR3 length: 15 residues. V was trimmed by 0 bases and J by 4 bases, leaving 12 bases between them. Germline V CDR1 and CDR2: SGDLS, YYNGEE. The CDR3 region has the DNA TGTGCCAGCAGCGTAGGCGTAGCGGTCCCAGATACGCAGTATTTT. Translating gives CASSVGVAVPDTQYF.

In this sample, this clonotype turned up many times. J is TRBJ1-4 and V is TRBV9, with D tentatively TRBD1 (6 bases). The CDR3 covers 14 residues. Germline V gene data show CDR1 as SGDLS and CDR2 as YYNGEE. V was shortened by 2 bases and J by 8 bases, with 13 bases between the two germline ends. CDR3 bases: TGTGCCAGCAGCGTGTCAGGGGACCGGGAAAAACTGTTTTTT. Translation: CASSVSGDREKLFF.

This clonotype was picked up many times. The V gene is TRBV9, the J gene TRBJ2-5, with a weak D call TRBD2 (6 bases). V was cut by 2 bases and J by 0 bases, with 11 bases left in between. The germline V gene encodes CDR1 SGDLS and CDR2 YYNGEE. There are 15 residues in the CDR3. CDR3 DNA sequence: TGTGCCAGCAGCGTTGGGGCGGGAAACCAAGAGACCCAGTACTTC. It translates to CASSVGAGNQETQYF.